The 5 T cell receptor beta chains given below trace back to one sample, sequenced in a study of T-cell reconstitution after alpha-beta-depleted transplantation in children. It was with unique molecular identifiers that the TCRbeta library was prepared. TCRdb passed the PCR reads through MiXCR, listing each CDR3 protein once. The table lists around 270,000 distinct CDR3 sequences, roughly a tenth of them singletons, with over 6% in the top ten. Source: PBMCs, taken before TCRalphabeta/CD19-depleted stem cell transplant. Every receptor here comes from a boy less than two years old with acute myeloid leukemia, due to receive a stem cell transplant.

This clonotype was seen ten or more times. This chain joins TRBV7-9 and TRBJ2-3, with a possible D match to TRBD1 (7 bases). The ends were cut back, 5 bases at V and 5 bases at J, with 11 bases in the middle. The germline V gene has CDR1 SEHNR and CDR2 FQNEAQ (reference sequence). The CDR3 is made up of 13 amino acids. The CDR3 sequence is CASSRQGGDTQYF. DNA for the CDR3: TGTGCCAGCAGCAGACAGGGAGGAGATACGCAGTATTTT.

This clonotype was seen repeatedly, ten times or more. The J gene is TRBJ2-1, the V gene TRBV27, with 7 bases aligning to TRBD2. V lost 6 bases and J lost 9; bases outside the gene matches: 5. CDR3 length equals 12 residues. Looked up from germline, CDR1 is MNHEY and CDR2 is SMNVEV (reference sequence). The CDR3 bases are TGTGCCAGCAGACCGGGGGGAAGTGAGCAGTTCTTC. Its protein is CASRPGGSEQFF.

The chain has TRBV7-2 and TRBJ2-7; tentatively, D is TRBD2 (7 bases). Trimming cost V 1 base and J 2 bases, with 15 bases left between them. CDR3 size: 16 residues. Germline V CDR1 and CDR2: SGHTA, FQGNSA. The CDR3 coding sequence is TGTGCCAGCAGCTTAGGGGGGGGGGCCTTAACCTACGAGCAGTACTTC. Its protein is CASSLGGGALTYEQYF.

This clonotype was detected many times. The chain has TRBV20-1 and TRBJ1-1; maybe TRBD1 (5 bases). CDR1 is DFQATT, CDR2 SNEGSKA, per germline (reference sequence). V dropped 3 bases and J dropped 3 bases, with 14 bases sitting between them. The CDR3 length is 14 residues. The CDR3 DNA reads TGCAGTGCTAGTACACAGGCAACGTACACTGAAGCTTTCTTT. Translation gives CSASTQATYTEAFF.

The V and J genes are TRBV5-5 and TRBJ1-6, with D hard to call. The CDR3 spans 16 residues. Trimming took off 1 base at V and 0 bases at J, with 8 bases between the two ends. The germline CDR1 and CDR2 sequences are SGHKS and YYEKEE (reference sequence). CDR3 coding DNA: TGTGCCAGCAGCTTGCACGTCAGCTCCTATAATTCACCCCTCCACTTT. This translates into CASSLHVSSYNSPLHF.